This T cell receptor (beta chain) was identified during a study of OX40 agonist ivuxolimab in advanced cancers. Study as a whole: In three patients, partial responses were observed, one with hepatocellular carcinoma and two with cutaneous melanoma.

Clones were sequenced by immunoSEQ multiplex PCR, and TCRdb holds only the in-frame ones, with some missing. Altogether roughly 61,000 clones are present, 80% to 90% being singletons, with the ten largest covering 3% to 3.5%. Trimming pared 0 bases from V and 4 bases from J, leaving 11 bases between. CDR1 is SGHDT, CDR2 YYEEEE, per germline. This CDR3 has 15 amino acids. The V call is TRBV5-6, the J call TRBJ2-1, with D unresolved. The receptor was isolated from an adult with an advanced solid tumor such as melanoma, head and neck, liver or kidney cancer. The source material was CD4+ or CD8+ T cells sorted from blood, sampled in a trial of the OX40 agonist ivuxolimab. The CDR3 protein is CASSLDLRRYNEQFF. The CDR3 DNA reads as TGTGCCAGCAGCTTGGATTTGCGGAGATACAATGAGCAGTTCTTC.